A single sample gave rise to the 21 T cell receptor beta chains below, sequenced in a study of human T cells and chemical hapten exposure. TCRdb processed the RACE reads anew with MiXCR; each CDR3 protein has one entry. The sample has around 71,000 distinct CDR3 sequences; more than 8% are singletons. Time point defined: patch test 1, 2 weeks after DPC sensitization. Indicated treatment: therapeutic diphenylcyclopropenone sensitization with weekly scalp DPC. The sample here was whole blood, taken in connection with sensitization to the hapten diphenylcyclopropenone (DPC). Source of these receptors: a woman between 35 and 50 years old with alopecia areata. Some clones in this sample may be carry-over from other donors' samples.

There are many counts of this clonotype. This sequence joins TRBV14 and TRBJ1-1, with TRBD1 identical over 7 bases. Germline-derived CDR1 and CDR2 are SGHDN and FVKESK. V shed 4 bases and J 2 bases; nucleotides not matched to a gene: 1. CDR3 length: 13 amino acids. The CDR3, as DNA: TGTGCCAGCAGCCGGGACAGAAACACTGAAGCTTTCTTT. Amino acid sequence: CASSRDRNTEAFF.

The chain recombines TRBV4-1 with TRBJ2-3; D may be TRBD2 (5 bases). CDR1 and CDR2 (germline): MGHRA, YSYEKL. The V and J ends lost 0 bases and 15 bases respectively, with 16 bases between them. The length of the CDR3 is 13 residues. As DNA, the CDR3 is TGCGCCAGCAGCCAAGATCGAGAGCGGCCGTATTATTTT. Its translation is CASSQDRERPYYF.

This clonotype appeared a few times. This chain links TRBV21-1 with TRBJ2-2; the table's TRBD2 call for D was not verified on the DNA. TRBV21-1 has pseudogene status. The CDR3 totals 16 residues. The CDR3 region is CASSIRLAGGPGELFF. The CDR3 DNA sequence: TGTGCCAGCAGCATCCGACTAGCGGGGGGGCCCGGGGAGCTGTTTTTT.

This clonotype has ten or more counts. The rearrangement uses TRBV20-1 and TRBJ1-1; TRBD1 matches at 11 bases. The CDR3 has 19 residues. The ends lost 0 bases at V and 5 bases at J; junction bases unmatched: 17. Per germline, CDR1 DFQATT and CDR2 SNEGSKA (reference sequence). In nucleotides, the CDR3 is TGCAGTGCTAGAGATATACCGGGACAGGGGGTTCGGATGGGAACTGAAGCTTTCTTT. Amino acid sequence: CSARDIPGQGVRMGTEAFF.

This clonotype was seen a few times. The CDR3 coding sequence is TGTGCCACCATACGAAGGACAGGGGGACGGAACACTGAAGCTTTCTTT. Amino acids: CATIRRTGGRNTEAFF. The V call is TRBV18, the J call TRBJ1-1; 10 bases map to TRBD1. Trimming removed 10 bases from V and 1 base from J; junction bases left unmatched: 12. The CDR3 covers 16 residues. The germline V gene encodes CDR1 KGHSH and CDR2 LQKENI.

The genes are TRBV4-1 and TRBJ2-7, with D uncertain. Germline V gene data show CDR1 as MGHRA and CDR2 as YSYEKL. The CDR3 runs 15 residues. V dropped 1 base and J dropped 6 bases, with 16 bases sitting between them. The DNA of the CDR3 is TGCGCCAGCAGCCAAGGGATGACGAGATCCCGCGAGCAGTACTTC. As protein: CASSQGMTRSREQYF.

CDR3 protein: CASSIESGGFGPKNIQYF. DNA of the CDR3: TGTGCCAGTAGTATTGAGTCGGGAGGGTTCGGACCAAAAAACATTCAGTACTTC. The chain uses TRBV19 and TRBJ2-4; 8 nucleotides align to TRBD2. Germline V gene sequence: CDR1 LNHDA, CDR2 SQIVND (reference sequence). V lost 3 bases and J lost 4; bases outside the gene matches: 14. This CDR3 is built from 18 residues.

The sample holds many counts of this clonotype. V gene TRBV9 combines with J gene TRBJ1-5; TRBD1 is a possible D gene (5 bases). The CDR3 covers 15 residues. CDR1 SGDLS and CDR2 YYNGEE come from the germline V gene. V was trimmed by 5 bases and J by 4 bases, leaving 16 bases between them. The CDR3 sequence: CASSRGSEGNQPQHF. The CDR3, as DNA: TGTGCCAGCAGTCGGGGGTCAGAGGGAAATCAGCCCCAGCATTTT.

This clonotype was observed at least ten times. This chain connects TRBV28 to TRBJ2-7; D remains unclear. The CDR3 is 15 amino acids. From germline, CDR1 is MDHEN and CDR2 SYDVKM. V was cut by 5 bases and J by 3 bases, with 17 bases left in between. The CDR3, as DNA: TGTGCCAGCAGTCCCCTAGGGAATGGAGTCTACGAGCAGTACTTC. Protein product: CASSPLGNGVYEQYF.

This clonotype has a count of ten or more. The rearrangement uses TRBV6-5 and TRBJ1-2; a possible D gene is TRBD1 (5 bases). Per the germline V gene, CDR1 is MNHEY and CDR2 is SVGAGI. The CDR3 is 14 residues long. Trimming cost V 0 bases and J 8 bases, with 13 bases left between them. The CDR3 DNA sequence: TGTGCCAGCAGTTACTCGCAGGGAATGTACGGCTACACCTTC. Its protein product is CASSYSQGMYGYTF.

This clonotype appeared many times. The chain recombines TRBV4-2 with TRBJ1-1; D remains unclear. The V and J ends lost 4 bases and 4 bases respectively, with 10 bases between them. Germline V gives CDR1 LGHNA, CDR2 YNFKEQ. This CDR3 is built from 13 residues. This chain's CDR3 is CASSPVPITEAFF. The CDR3 nucleotides are TGTGCCAGCAGCCCCGTCCCAATCACTGAAGCTTTCTTT.

This clonotype was seen only a few times. The chain combines TRBV5-1 with TRBJ2-5; 8 nucleotides line up with TRBD2. The CDR3 length is 12 residues. CDR1 and CDR2 from the germline V gene are SGHRS and YFSETQ. V was clipped by 4 bases and J by 5 bases; unmatched bases: 1. The CDR3 coding sequence is TGCGCCAGCAGCGGGACTAGGGAGACCCAGTACTTC. Translation gives CASSGTRETQYF.

This clonotype has a count of ten or more. One end of the junction does not line up with germline, which may come from a read error. The chain carries TRBV7-7 and TRBJ1-3; D perhaps matches TRBD1 (5 bases). This CDR3 contains 14 residues. CDR1 and CDR2 from the germline V gene are SSHAT and FNYEAQ (reference sequence). The DNA for the CDR3 is TGTGCTAGCAGCTTAGGAGGGGACGGAAACACCATATATTTT. Amino acids: CASSLGGDGNTIYF.

This sequence joins TRBV25-1 and TRBJ2-7; 12 bases align to TRBD1. Looked up from germline, CDR1 is MGHDK and CDR2 is SYGVNS. V was clipped by 2 bases and J by 7 bases; unmatched bases: 6. The CDR3 has 15 residues. CDR3 in DNA: TGTGCCAGCAGTGAACCCGGGACAGGGGGCGGAGAGCAGTACTTC. Its translation is CASSEPGTGGGEQYF.

The sample holds many counts of this clonotype. V usage is TRBV24-1 and J usage is TRBJ2-3, with a possible D match to TRBD1 (6 bases). Trimming left V 0 bases short and J 0 bases short, with 9 bases between. The CDR3 extends over 16 amino acids. The germline gives CDR1 KGHDR, CDR2 SFDVKD. The CDR3: CATSDLGDISTDTQYF. In DNA, the CDR3 is TGTGCCACCAGTGATTTGGGGGACATTAGCACAGATACGCAGTATTTT.

This clonotype was counted many times. V and J are TRBV13 and TRBJ2-7, with TRBD1 matching over 11 bases. CDR3 length equals 15 residues. V lost 5 bases and J lost 5; bases outside the gene matches: 8. Germline CDR1 reads PRHDT; CDR2 reads FYEKMQ (reference sequence). The CDR3 bases are TGTGCCAGCAGCCCTCCCGGGACAGGGGGTGACGAGCAGTACTTC. This gives the protein CASSPPGTGGDEQYF.

The rearrangement joins TRBV29-1 to TRBJ2-1; D is uncertain. CDR1 and CDR2 (germline): SQVTM, ANQGSEA. V dropped 7 bases and J dropped 10 bases, with 17 bases sitting between them. This CDR3 region has 12 residues. In nucleotides, the CDR3 is TGCAGCGCCCAGCAGGAGTTCGGGGAGCAGTTCTTC. Amino acid sequence: CSAQQEFGEQFF.

A few counts support this clonotype. This sequence joins TRBV28 and TRBJ2-5, with 12 bases lining up with TRBD1. The CDR3 has 16 residues. After removal of 4 bases from V and 5 bases from J, the junction contained 8 bases not matched to a gene. CDR1 is MDHEN and CDR2 is SYDVKM in the germline V gene. CDR3 amino acids: CASSSSGTGGGETQYF. The CDR3 region has the DNA TGTGCCAGCAGTTCCTCCGGGACAGGGGGCGGTGAGACCCAGTACTTC.

This clonotype appeared many times. The rearrangement joins TRBV29-1 to TRBJ2-3; possible D gene TRBD1, 7 bases. CDR1 SQVTM and CDR2 ANQGSEA come from the germline V gene. The V end lost 3 bases, the J end lost 6 bases, and 13 bases lay between the germline ends. There are 13 residues in the CDR3. CDR3 sequence: CSVEEGATDTQYF. As DNA, the CDR3 is TGCAGCGTTGAGGAGGGGGCGACGGATACGCAGTATTTT.

This clonotype was counted between two and nine times. The chain uses TRBV29-1 and TRBJ1-2; D gene ambiguous. Between the trimmed V and J ends, which lost 0 bases and 7 bases, there was a span of 12 bases. The CDR3 loop spans 13 amino acids. Per the germline V gene, CDR1 is SQVTM and CDR2 is ANQGSEA. This chain's CDR3 is CSVEDTVLRGYTF. The CDR3 DNA is TGCAGCGTTGAAGACACAGTCTTACGTGGCTACACCTTC.

The genes are TRBV6-4 and TRBJ2-3; D tentatively fits TRBD1 or TRBD2 (5 bases each). There are 20 residues in the CDR3. Germline V CDR1 and CDR2: MRHNA, SNTAGT. The ends were cut back, 2 bases at V and 2 bases at J, with 26 bases in the middle. DNA of the CDR3: TGTGCCAGCAGTGACCCGAGGGCCCTCTCTTCGGGGCCTTACACAGATACGCAGTATTTT. It encodes CASSDPRALSSGPYTDTQYF.